This T cell receptor beta chain was profiled in a study of blood T cell repertoires in COVID-19. The table lists this clone with a count of one. Sequencing used immunoSEQ multiplex PCR; TCRdb keeps in-frame clones, though not all of them. This table has 250,000 or so clones, about 88% appearing once. The V gene's germline CDR1 is MNHEY and CDR2 SMNVEV (reference sequence). The CDR3 is 18 amino acids. The V and J ends lost 6 bases and 4 bases, in that order; junction bases with no gene match: 15. Sample: peripheral blood. This sequence originates from a woman aged 60-75 years with acute or convalescent COVID-19. The rearrangement uses TRBV27 and TRBJ1-6, with 7 bases fitting TRBD1. CDR3 bases: TGTGCCAGCAGCCAACCCTTCGGTACAGGGGATTATAATTCACCCCTCCACTTT. It translates to CASSQPFGTGDYNSPLHF.